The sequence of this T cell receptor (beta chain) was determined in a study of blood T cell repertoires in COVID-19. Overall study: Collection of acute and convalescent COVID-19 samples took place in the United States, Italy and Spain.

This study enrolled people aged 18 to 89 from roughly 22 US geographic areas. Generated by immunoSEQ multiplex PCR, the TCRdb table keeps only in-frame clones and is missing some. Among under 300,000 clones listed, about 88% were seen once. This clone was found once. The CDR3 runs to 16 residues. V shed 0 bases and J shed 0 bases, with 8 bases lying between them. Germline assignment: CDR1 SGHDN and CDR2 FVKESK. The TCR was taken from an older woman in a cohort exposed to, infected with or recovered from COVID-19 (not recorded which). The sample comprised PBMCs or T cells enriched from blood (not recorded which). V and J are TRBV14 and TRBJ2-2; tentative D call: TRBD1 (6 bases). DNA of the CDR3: TGTGCCAGCAGCCAAGATAGGACAGCGAACACCGGGGAGCTGTTTTTT. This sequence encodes CASSQDRTANTGELFF. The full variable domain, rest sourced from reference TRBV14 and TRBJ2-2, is EAGVTQFPSHSVIEKGQTVTLRCDPISGHDNLYWYRRVMGKEIKFLLHFVKESKQDESGMPNNRFLAERTGGTYSTLKVQPAELEDSGVYFCASSQDRTANTGELFFGEGSRLTVL.